The rows below give T cell receptor beta chains drawn from one sample of a study of cytomegalovirus exposure and HLA in healthy donors. The data were produced by immunoSEQ multiplex PCR, yet TCRdb's version contains in-frame clones alone and is incomplete. The sample lists some 80,000 clones; over 60% were seen once. Sequenced input: PBMCs. The receptor source for this set is a male donor in good health and CMV-seropositive. CDR3s include the opening cysteine and the closing phenylalanine or tryptophan. Fields, in order: V gene, clone size, J gene, D gene, CDR3 protein, CDR3 DNA. D genes are given only for firm matches. Not every row has a clone size; where given, it reads once, few, many or a size class.

v_gene: TRBV29-1; abundance: .; j_gene: TRBJ1-5; d_gene: .; CDR3aa: CSVGGSNQPQHF; CDR3nt: TGCAGCGTTGGGGGCAGCAATCAGCCCCAGCATTTT
v_gene: TRBV7-8; abundance: .; j_gene: TRBJ2-3; d_gene: TRBD1; CDR3aa: CASTGTGTDTQYF; CDR3nt: TGTGCCAGCACCGGGACAGGGACAGATACGCAGTATTTT
v_gene: TRBV28; abundance: .; j_gene: TRBJ2-1; d_gene: .; CDR3aa: CASSLVPSSYNEQFF; CDR3nt: TGTGCCAGCAGTTTAGTCCCTAGCTCCTACAATGAGCAGTTCTTC
v_gene: TRBV7-2; abundance: few; j_gene: TRBJ1-2; d_gene: .; CDR3aa: CASSLNLPGLPYGYTF; CDR3nt: TGTGCCAGCAGCTTAAATCTACCAGGGCTCCCCTATGGCTACACCTTC
v_gene: TRBV11-2; abundance: .; j_gene: TRBJ2-2; d_gene: TRBD2; CDR3aa: CASSPASGREIGELFF; CDR3nt: TGTGCCAGCAGCCCCGCGAGTGGGCGGGAGATTGGGGAGCTGTTTTTT
v_gene: TRBV9; abundance: .; j_gene: TRBJ2-3; d_gene: .; CDR3aa: CASRTGRTASTDTQYF; CDR3nt: TGTGCCAGCAGGACTGGTAGGACAGCTAGCACAGATACGCAGTATTTT
v_gene: TRBV4-1; abundance: few; j_gene: TRBJ2-5; d_gene: .; CDR3aa: CASSQDGTARETQYF; CDR3nt: TGCGCCAGCAGCCAAGATGGGACTGCCCGTGAGACCCAGTACTTC
v_gene: TRBV2; abundance: .; j_gene: TRBJ2-5; d_gene: .; CDR3aa: CASSERSGPETQYF; CDR3nt: TGTGCCAGCAGTGAAAGGAGCGGCCCAGAGACCCAGTACTTC
v_gene: TRBV29-1; abundance: .; j_gene: TRBJ2-7; d_gene: .; CDR3aa: CSVRVGAYEQYF; CDR3nt: TGCAGCGTTCGAGTAGGGGCCTACGAGCAGTACTTC
v_gene: TRBV5-4; abundance: .; j_gene: TRBJ2-7; d_gene: TRBD2; CDR3aa: CASSLGTSGLYF; CDR3nt: TGTGCCAGCAGCCTTGGGACTAGCGGGTTGTACTTC
v_gene: TRBV6-6; abundance: few; j_gene: TRBJ2-2; d_gene: .; CDR3aa: CASRTTGELFF; CDR3nt: TGTGCCAGCAGGACTACCGGGGAGCTGTTTTTT
v_gene: TRBV7-8; abundance: .; j_gene: TRBJ1-6; d_gene: TRBD1; CDR3aa: CASRKDRGIVSPLHF; CDR3nt: TGTGCCAGCAGAAAAGACAGGGGTATAGTTTCACCCCTCCACTTT
v_gene: TRBV2; abundance: few; j_gene: TRBJ1-2; d_gene: .; CDR3aa: CASSGSILPNYGYTF; CDR3nt: TGTGCCAGCAGTGGGAGTATTCTTCCTAACTATGGCTACACCTTC
v_gene: TRBV7-9; abundance: few; j_gene: TRBJ2-7; d_gene: TRBD1; CDR3aa: CASSSRRTGDEQYF; CDR3nt: TGTGCCAGCAGCTCTCGTCGGACAGGGGACGAGCAGTACTTC
v_gene: TRBV19; abundance: few; j_gene: TRBJ2-2; d_gene: .; CDR3aa: CASDGTPHTGELFF; CDR3nt: TGTGCCAGTGATGGGACACCCCACACCGGGGAGCTGTTTTTT
v_gene: TRBV5-4; abundance: .; j_gene: TRBJ2-3; d_gene: .; CDR3aa: CASSRGSTSTDTQYF; CDR3nt: TGTGCCAGCAGCCGAGGGAGCACGAGCACAGATACGCAGTATTTT
v_gene: TRBV19; abundance: .; j_gene: TRBJ2-7; d_gene: TRBD1; CDR3aa: CASSPGDRGYEQYF; CDR3nt: TGTGCCAGTAGTCCAGGGGACAGGGGCTACGAGCAGTACTTC
v_gene: TRBV10-3; abundance: few; j_gene: TRBJ1-1; d_gene: .; CDR3aa: CAITSGATEAFF; CDR3nt: TGTGCCATCACCTCAGGGGCCACTGAAGCTTTCTTT
v_gene: TRBV4-2; abundance: few; j_gene: TRBJ2-1; d_gene: .; CDR3aa: CASSQGSGVDNEQFF; CDR3nt: TGTGCCAGCAGCCAAGGGTCAGGTGTAGACAATGAGCAGTTCTTC
v_gene: TRBV29-1; abundance: few; j_gene: TRBJ2-1; d_gene: TRBD1; CDR3aa: CSVGGQGARNEQFF; CDR3nt: TGCAGCGTTGGGGGGCAGGGGGCGCGGAATGAGCAGTTCTTC
v_gene: TRBV28; abundance: few; j_gene: TRBJ2-2; d_gene: TRBD2; CDR3aa: CASRRGLVTGELFF; CDR3nt: TGTGCCAGCAGACGTGGACTAGTCACCGGGGAGCTGTTTTTT
v_gene: TRBV9; abundance: few; j_gene: TRBJ2-3; d_gene: TRBD1; CDR3aa: CASSVVAGQGWDTQYF; CDR3nt: TGTGCCAGCAGCGTGGTAGCGGGACAGGGGTGGGATACGCAGTATTTT
v_gene: TRBV2; abundance: once; j_gene: TRBJ1-5; d_gene: TRBD1; CDR3aa: CASSSDRGQPQHF; CDR3nt: TGTGCCAGCAGCTCCGACAGGGGCCAGCCCCAGCATTTT
v_gene: TRBV11-2; abundance: few; j_gene: TRBJ2-7; d_gene: .; CDR3aa: CASSPRGSYEQYF; CDR3nt: TGTGCCAGCAGCCCTAGGGGCTCCTACGAGCAGTACTTC
v_gene: TRBV9; abundance: .; j_gene: TRBJ1-3; d_gene: TRBD1; CDR3aa: CASSVGQGLSSGNTIYF; CDR3nt: TGTGCCAGCAGCGTCGGACAGGGGTTAAGCTCTGGAAACACCATATATTTT
v_gene: TRBV7-7; abundance: few; j_gene: TRBJ2-1; d_gene: .; CDR3aa: CASSYILSNEQFF; CDR3nt: TGTGCCAGCAGCTACATCCTCTCAAATGAGCAGTTCTTC
v_gene: TRBV6-5; abundance: .; j_gene: TRBJ2-1; d_gene: TRBD2; CDR3aa: CASSSGLAGTYNEQFF; CDR3nt: TGTGCCAGCAGTTCTGGACTAGCGGGAACCTACAATGAGCAGTTCTTC
v_gene: TRBV30; abundance: few; j_gene: TRBJ2-2; d_gene: .; CDR3aa: CAWTAETYTGELFF; CDR3nt: TGTGCCTGGACGGCAGAGACTTACACCGGGGAGCTGTTTTTT
v_gene: TRBV2; abundance: .; j_gene: TRBJ1-2; d_gene: .; CDR3aa: CASIRTGTGYGYTF; CDR3nt: TGTGCCAGCATAAGAACAGGGACGGGGTATGGCTACACCTTC
v_gene: TRBV6-1; abundance: .; j_gene: TRBJ1-5; d_gene: .; CDR3aa: CASSESPDSRQPQHF; CDR3nt: TGTGCCAGCAGTGAATCCCCGGACAGCAGACAGCCCCAGCATTTT
v_gene: TRBV7-2; abundance: .; j_gene: TRBJ2-1; d_gene: TRBD2; CDR3aa: CASSLAAPGLAGAYNEQFF; CDR3nt: TGTGCCAGCAGCTTAGCGGCGCCGGGACTAGCGGGGGCCTACAATGAGCAGTTCTTC
v_gene: TRBV7-6; abundance: few; j_gene: TRBJ1-4; d_gene: TRBD1; CDR3aa: CASSLGRGQLFF; CDR3nt: TGTGCCAGCAGCTTAGGGAGGGGGCAACTGTTTTTT
v_gene: TRBV6-1; abundance: few; j_gene: TRBJ2-3; d_gene: TRBD1; CDR3aa: CASSEGGQRFTDTQYF; CDR3nt: TGTGCCAGCAGTGAAGGGGGACAGCGATTCACAGATACGCAGTATTTT
v_gene: TRBV15; abundance: few; j_gene: TRBJ2-5; d_gene: .; CDR3aa: CATSRDPFSGETQYF; CDR3nt: TGTGCCACCAGCAGGGACCCGTTTTCGGGGGAGACCCAGTACTTC
v_gene: TRBV6-5; abundance: few; j_gene: TRBJ1-3; d_gene: .; CDR3aa: CASSRVGAGNTIYF; CDR3nt: TGTGCCAGCAGTAGGGTAGGGGCTGGAAACACCATATATTTT
v_gene: TRBV19; abundance: few; j_gene: TRBJ2-7; d_gene: TRBD1; CDR3aa: CASSIMTRAGGNYEQYF; CDR3nt: TGTGCCAGTAGTATAATGACAAGGGCAGGGGGCAACTACGAGCAGTACTTC
v_gene: TRBV28; abundance: .; j_gene: TRBJ1-4; d_gene: .; CDR3aa: CASQGEKLFF; CDR3nt: TGTGCCAGCCAGGGCGAAAAACTGTTTTTT
v_gene: TRBV28; abundance: few; j_gene: TRBJ1-2; d_gene: TRBD1; CDR3aa: CASRLDRESYGYTF; CDR3nt: TGTGCCAGCAGACTGGACAGGGAGAGCTATGGCTACACCTTC
v_gene: TRBV5-6; abundance: .; j_gene: TRBJ2-5; d_gene: .; CDR3aa: CASRGEAGNQETQYF; CDR3nt: TGTGCCAGCCGTGGCGAGGCGGGGAATCAAGAGACCCAGTACTTC
v_gene: TRBV28; abundance: .; j_gene: TRBJ2-5; d_gene: TRBD2; CDR3aa: CASSLAAGGRETQYF; CDR3nt: TGTGCCAGCAGTTTGGCGGCGGGGGGGCGAGAGACCCAGTACTTC
v_gene: TRBV7-2; abundance: .; j_gene: TRBJ1-5; d_gene: TRBD1; CDR3aa: CASSSGQGDQPQHF; CDR3nt: TGTGCCAGCAGCTCCGGACAGGGGGATCAGCCCCAGCATTTT
v_gene: TRBV4-2; abundance: .; j_gene: TRBJ2-1; d_gene: .; CDR3aa: CASSQGASAYNEQFF; CDR3nt: TGTGCCAGCAGCCAAGGGGCTAGCGCTTACAATGAGCAGTTCTTC
v_gene: TRBV7-9; abundance: .; j_gene: TRBJ2-5; d_gene: TRBD1; CDR3aa: CASSPGQGGTQYF; CDR3nt: TGTGCCAGCAGCCCGGGACAGGGGGGGACCCAGTACTTC
v_gene: TRBV11-3; abundance: .; j_gene: TRBJ2-2; d_gene: .; CDR3aa: CASSRTGELFF; CDR3nt: TGTGCCAGCAGCCGCACCGGGGAGCTGTTTTTT
v_gene: TRBV30; abundance: few; j_gene: TRBJ1-1; d_gene: .; CDR3aa: CAWATTEAFF; CDR3nt: TGTGCCTGGGCTACCACTGAAGCTTTCTTT
v_gene: TRBV5-1; abundance: .; j_gene: TRBJ2-5; d_gene: TRBD2; CDR3aa: CASSLGSSGPQETQYF; CDR3nt: TGCGCCAGCAGCTTAGGGTCTAGCGGTCCACAAGAGACCCAGTACTTC
v_gene: TRBV7-9; abundance: .; j_gene: TRBJ2-3; d_gene: TRBD2; CDR3aa: CASSRTSGGGTDTQYF; CDR3nt: TGTGCCAGCAGCAGAACTAGCGGGGGGGGGACAGATACGCAGTATTTT
v_gene: TRBV19; abundance: few; j_gene: TRBJ2-5; d_gene: TRBD2; CDR3aa: CASSIRGSGGAQETQYF; CDR3nt: TGTGCCAGTAGTATTAGAGGCAGCGGGGGGGCCCAAGAGACCCAGTACTTC
v_gene: TRBV7-9; abundance: .; j_gene: TRBJ1-1; d_gene: TRBD1; CDR3aa: CASSQSDRGPTEAFF; CDR3nt: TGTGCCAGCAGCCAATCAGACAGGGGGCCCACTGAAGCTTTCTTT
v_gene: TRBV6-1; abundance: .; j_gene: TRBJ2-4; d_gene: TRBD2; CDR3aa: CASSDGGAGAKNIQYF; CDR3nt: TGTGCCAGCAGTGACGGGGGGGCGGGGGCCAAAAACATTCAGTACTTC
v_gene: TRBV27; abundance: .; j_gene: TRBJ2-2; d_gene: TRBD1; CDR3aa: CASSSTGDAGELFF; CDR3nt: TGTGCCAGCAGTTCTACAGGGGACGCCGGGGAGCTGTTTTTT
v_gene: TRBV28; abundance: .; j_gene: TRBJ2-1; d_gene: TRBD2; CDR3aa: CATSIAGPTRNEQFF; CDR3nt: TGTGCCACCTCCATAGCGGGGCCGACGAGGAATGAGCAGTTCTTC
v_gene: TRBV7-2; abundance: .; j_gene: TRBJ1-1; d_gene: TRBD1; CDR3aa: CASSQTGVNTEAFF; CDR3nt: TGTGCCAGCAGCCAGACAGGGGTGAACACTGAAGCTTTCTTT
v_gene: TRBV4-3; abundance: few; j_gene: TRBJ2-7; d_gene: .; CDR3aa: CASSQGRGAYEQYF; CDR3nt: TGCGCCAGCAGCCAAGGGCGGGGCGCCTACGAGCAGTACTTC